This T cell receptor (beta chain) was sequenced for a study of graft-versus-host responses after intestinal transplantation. On this clone itself: Its specificity is unknown.

The germline gives CDR1 SGHTS, CDR2 YDEGEE. The CDR3 covers 15 residues. V was pared by 0 bases and J by 0 bases, with 7 bases between. This table comes from immunoSEQ multiplex PCR, and its TCRdb copy is limited to in-frame clones, with some not included. The sample holds under 150,000 clones, roughly nine tenths seen once. This sequence joins TRBV5-8 and TRBJ1-3; possibly TRBD1 for D (5 bases). This material consisted of unstimulated CD4+ T cells sorted from spleen or lymph node cells, taken before intestinal transplant. The sequence derives from a human donor who received an intestinal transplant. CDR3 DNA: TGTGCCAGCAGCTTGGAGGGACGCTCTGGAAACACCATATATTTT. Protein product: CASSLEGRSGNTIYF.